A selection of T cell receptor beta chains follows, all from one sample in a study of PD-1 blockade in classical Hodgkin lymphoma. Sequencing was performed with immunoSEQ multiplex PCR; in TCRdb, only in-frame clones are kept and a portion is missing. The table shows 25,000 to 35,000 clones, with roughly 70% occurring only once. Sequenced material: peripheral blood mononuclear cells (PBMCs), taken before the second cycle of nivolumab. The receptors here all came from a human donor with classical Hodgkin lymphoma. Each CDR3 is given with its conserved first and last residue. The D gene is left open where the match is weak. Some rows have no size entry. The others give once, few or many, or a class for an expanded clone.

j_gene | v_gene | d_gene | abundance | CDR3aa | CDR3nt
TRBJ2-2 | TRBV19 | NA | NA | CASSIRTGGGVAGELFF | TGTGCCAGTAGTATACGGACAGGAGGGGGTGTTGCCGGGGAGCTGTTTTTT
TRBJ1-2 | TRBV7-9 | NA | NA | CASSSAHRVGYGYTF | TGTGCCAGCAGCTCAGCTCACAGGGTCGGCTATGGCTACACCTTC
TRBJ1-2 | TRBV15 | NA | few | CATSRDTPRSGYGYTF | TGTGCCACCAGCAGAGATACCCCCAGGTCGGGGTATGGCTACACCTTC
TRBJ2-5 | TRBV21-1 | NA | NA | CASSWGQETQYF | TGTGCCAGCAGCTGGGGGCAAGAGACCCAGTACTTC
TRBJ2-3 | TRBV29-1 | TRBD2 | few | CSVDLAGGADTQYF | TGCAGCGTTGATCTAGCGGGAGGCGCAGATACGCAGTATTTT
TRBJ1-4 | TRBV7-3 | TRBD1 | NA | CASSFLFKPGQDLATNEKLFF | TGTGCCAGCAGCTTCTTGTTTAAACCGGGACAGGACCTTGCAACTAATGAAAAACTGTTTTTT
TRBJ1-1 | TRBV19 | NA | NA | CASSKQGSTEAFF | TGTGCCAGTAGTAAACAGGGTAGCACTGAAGCTTTCTTT
TRBJ1-1 | TRBV6-5 | TRBD1 | few | CASRTGETEAFF | TGTGCCAGCAGAACAGGGGAGACTGAAGCTTTCTTT
TRBJ2-6 | TRBV4-3 | NA | NA | CASSQAGPGANVLTF | TGCGCCAGCAGCCAAGCGGGGCCTGGGGCCAACGTCCTGACTTTC
TRBJ2-2 | TRBV11-2 | TRBD1 | NA | CASSERTGGSTGELFF | TGTGCCAGCAGCGAGCGTACAGGGGGGAGCACCGGGGAGCTGTTTTTT
TRBJ2-1 | TRBV7-3 | TRBD2 | NA | CASSSPGRGSDSYNEQFF | TGTGCCAGCAGCTCCCCCGGGCGCGGGAGTGACTCCTACAATGAGCAGTTCTTC
TRBJ2-2 | TRBV4-3 | TRBD1 | few | CASSQDPGQGGLTGELFF | TGCGCCAGCAGCCAAGACCCGGGACAGGGTGGCCTCACCGGGGAGCTGTTTTTT
TRBJ2-5 | TRBV7-2 | NA | NA | CASSLVRAGDQYF | TGTGCCAGCAGCTTAGTCAGGGCAGGGGACCAGTACTTC
TRBJ1-1 | TRBV30 | TRBD1 | few | CAWSVWQGVAFF | TGTGCCTGGAGTGTTTGGCAGGGGGTCGCTTTCTTT
TRBJ2-1 | TRBV19 | NA | NA | CASSIVGEQFF | TGTGCCAGTAGTATTGTTGGTGAGCAGTTCTTC
TRBJ1-5 | TRBV19 | NA | NA | CASTGRGNQPQHF | TGTGCCAGTACGGGGAGAGGCAATCAGCCCCAGCATTTT
TRBJ2-3 | TRBV5-1 | TRBD2 | once | CASSLELAGGTDTQYF | TGCGCCAGCAGCTTGGAACTAGCGGGCGGCACAGATACGCAGTATTTT
TRBJ1-5 | TRBV4-1 | NA | NA | CASSQDPGNSNQPQHF | TGCGCCAGCAGCCAAGATCCGGGTAATAGCAATCAGCCCCAGCATTTT
TRBJ2-3 | TRBV7-9 | TRBD2 | NA | CASSPKTSGGHTDTQYF | TGTGCCAGCAGCCCTAAGACTAGCGGGGGCCACACAGATACGCAGTATTTT
TRBJ1-2 | TRBV19 | NA | many | CASSIGAHEGYTF | TGTGCCAGTAGTATTGGCGCCCATGAAGGCTACACCTTC
TRBJ2-7 | TRBV5-4 | TRBD1 | few | CASSLGGRVYEQYF | TGTGCCAGCAGCTTAGGGGGCAGGGTCTACGAGCAGTACTTC
TRBJ1-5 | TRBV19 | TRBD1 | once | CASSTDRGLNQPQHF | TGTGCCAGTAGTACCGACAGGGGCCTGAATCAGCCCCAGCATTTT
TRBJ2-1 | TRBV30 | NA | NA | CAWTRPSPAENEQFF | TGTGCCTGGACCCGACCGAGTCCCGCAGAGAATGAGCAGTTCTTC
TRBJ2-2 | TRBV27 | TRBD1 | NA | CASSLLPTMVGGGSGELFF | TGTGCCAGCAGTTTACTACCGACAATGGTAGGGGGCGGATCCGGGGAGCTGTTTTTT
TRBJ1-1 | TRBV28 | NA | NA | CASSFPQVNTEAFF | TGTGCCAGCAGTTTTCCACAGGTGAACACTGAAGCTTTCTTT
TRBJ2-5 | TRBV4-1 | NA | NA | CASSQAAGLRETQYF | TGCGCCAGCAGCCAAGCAGCTGGTTTGAGGGAGACCCAGTACTTC
TRBJ2-1 | TRBV10-3 | TRBD2 | NA | CAAGTSRYNEQFF | TGTGCCGCTGGGACTAGCAGATACAATGAGCAGTTCTTC
TRBJ2-2 | TRBV5-1 | TRBD2 | once | CASSFTAGVPGELFF | TGCGCCAGCAGCTTTACAGCGGGAGTCCCCGGGGAGCTGTTTTTT
TRBJ2-5 | TRBV7-8 | TRBD2 | NA | CASRRGEETQYF | TGTGCCAGCCGACGGGGGGAGGAGACCCAGTACTTC
TRBJ2-7 | TRBV19 | TRBD2 | few | CASGLPGGPSEQYF | TGTGCCAGTGGCCTGCCGGGAGGGCCCAGCGAGCAGTACTTC
TRBJ2-5 | TRBV19 | TRBD1 | NA | CATTEGQGRGETQYF | TGTGCCACCACAGAGGGACAGGGCAGGGGAGAGACCCAGTACTTC
TRBJ2-5 | TRBV7-2 | TRBD1 | NA | CASSQDRETQYF | TGTGCCAGCAGCCAGGACAGGGAGACCCAGTACTTC
TRBJ1-5 | TRBV19 | NA | NA | CASSTQFNQPQHF | TGTGCCAGTAGCACACAATTCAATCAGCCCCAGCATTTT
TRBJ2-2 | TRBV7-9 | NA | NA | CASSLGEVSGELFF | TGTGCCAGCAGCTTAGGGGAGGTATCCGGGGAGCTGTTTTTT
TRBJ2-2 | TRBV11-2 | TRBD2 | NA | CASRGLAGGPGTGELFF | TGTGCCAGCAGAGGGCTAGCGGGAGGGCCGGGCACCGGGGAGCTGTTTTTT
TRBJ2-2 | TRBV5-4 | TRBD2 | NA | CASSLDGGMIAGELFF | TGTGCCAGCAGCTTGGACGGGGGGATGATTGCCGGGGAGCTGTTTTTT
TRBJ1-1 | TRBV2 | NA | few | CASSERQVYSEAFF | TGTGCCAGCAGTGAACGGCAGGTATACTCTGAAGCTTTCTTT
TRBJ2-1 | TRBV6-6 | NA | NA | CASSYSEEQFF | TGTGCCAGCAGTTACTCGGAAGAGCAGTTCTTC
TRBJ1-5 | TRBV28 | TRBD1 | NA | CASKGTGNNQPQHF | TGTGCCAGCAAAGGGACAGGGAACAATCAGCCCCAGCATTTT
TRBJ2-2 | TRBV28 | NA | NA | CASRIGGATGELFF | TGTGCCAGCAGAATAGGGGGGGCCACCGGGGAGCTGTTTTTT
TRBJ2-7 | TRBV28 | TRBD1 | once | CASSLEAGGISYEQYF | TGTGCCAGCAGTTTAGAGGCAGGGGGAATTTCCTACGAGCAGTACTTC
TRBJ2-1 | TRBV9 | NA | NA | CASSVEVGAALNEQFF | TGTGCCAGCAGCGTAGAGGTGGGAGCGGCCCTTAATGAGCAGTTCTTC
TRBJ2-3 | TRBV2 | TRBD1 | once | CASGWWTGGSADTQYF | TGTGCCAGCGGATGGTGGACAGGGGGAAGCGCAGATACGCAGTATTTT
TRBJ2-2 | TRBV5-1 | NA | few | CASSPVGPAGELFF | TGCGCCAGCAGCCCCGTCGGCCCTGCGGGGGAGCTGTTTTTT
TRBJ1-5 | TRBV27 | TRBD1 | NA | CASSTHRGLGNQPQHF | TGTGCCAGCAGTACCCACAGGGGGCTTGGCAATCAGCCCCAGCATTTT
TRBJ1-6 | TRBV28 | NA | NA | CASSPLTDNSPLHF | TGTGCCAGCAGTCCACTCACTGATAATTCACCCCTCCACTTT